These 24 T cell receptor beta chains were sequenced from one sample in a study of identical twins' blood T cells. TCRdb analysed the 5' RACE reads with MiXCR anew, one entry per CDR3 protein. The repertoire holds around 380,000 distinct CDR3 sequences, with 25% to 35% as singletons. The sequenced sample was PBMCs. These receptors were collected from a woman aged 18-49 years in good health.

This clonotype was seen a handful of times. The CDR3 reads CASRRDGYGYTF. Written as DNA, the CDR3 is TGTGCCAGCCGCCGGGACGGATATGGCTACACCTTC. The chain employs TRBV9 and TRBJ1-2, with D maybe TRBD1 (5 bases). Germline CDR1 is SGDLS and CDR2 is YYNGEE. The CDR3 runs 12 residues. Deletions cut 7 bases from V and 5 bases from J, with 12 bases between. Using reference TRBV9 and TRBJ1-2 for the parts outside the CDR3, the full variable domain is DSGVTQTPKHLITATGQRVTLRCSPRSGDLSVYWYQQSLDQGLQFLIQYYNGEERAKGNILERFSAQQFPDLHSELNLSSLELGDSALYFCASRRDGYGYTFGSGTRLTVV.

V is TRBV19 and J is TRBJ1-2; D is perhaps TRBD1 (5 bases). The germline V and J ends were trimmed by 7 bases and 0 bases, with 15 bases remaining between them. CDR3 length: 15 residues. Germline V gives CDR1 LNHDA, CDR2 SQIVND (reference sequence). The CDR3 region is CASNPGRGANYGYTF. DNA for the CDR3: TGTGCCAGTAACCCTGGACGGGGGGCTAACTATGGCTACACCTTC.

In its sample, this clonotype is medium-sized. V gene TRBV20-1 combines with J gene TRBJ1-1; 8 bases align to TRBD1. With V trimmed by 3 bases and J by 5 bases, 5 bases remained unmatched. This CDR3 comprises 13 residues. CDR1 and CDR2 from the germline V gene are DFQATT and SNEGSKA (reference sequence). The DNA of the CDR3 is TGCAGTGCTAGTCCGGGACAGGTGACTGAAGCTTTCTTT. Amino acid sequence: CSASPGQVTEAFF.

This clonotype was found a few times. This may be a read error, as it is one base from a much larger clone. The rearrangement joins TRBV27 to TRBJ1-1; a weak D match, TRBD1 (6 bases). V dropped 10 bases and J dropped 1 base, with 13 bases sitting between them. CDR1 is MNHEY and CDR2 is SMNVEV in the germline V gene (reference sequence). This CDR3 has 13 residues. The CDR3 reads CAISWGQNTEAFF. The CDR3 region has the DNA TGTGCCATCAGCTGGGGACAGAACACTGAAGCTTTCTTT.

This chain connects TRBV9 to TRBJ2-3, with D perhaps TRBD2 (6 bases). CDR1 and CDR2 from the germline V gene are SGDLS and YYNGEE. Trimming removed 1 base at V and 1 base at J, with 10 bases between. CDR3 length: 15 residues. CDR3 amino acids: CASSVRASGTDTQYF. The CDR3 DNA follows: TGTGCCAGCAGCGTAAGGGCTAGCGGCACAGATACGCAGTATTTT.

A few counts support this clonotype. This rearrangement joins TRBV11-2 to TRBJ2-3; D ambiguous. Trimming left V 0 bases short and J 6 bases short, with 10 bases between. Germline V gene sequence: CDR1 SGHAT, CDR2 FQNNGV. The CDR3 loop spans 14 amino acids. The chain's CDR3 is CASSLDSSRDTQYF. The CDR3 region has the DNA TGTGCCAGCAGCTTAGACTCCTCCAGGGATACGCAGTATTTT.

This clonotype occurred many times. The chain recombines TRBV20-1 with TRBJ2-7, with D possibly being TRBD1 or TRBD2 (5 bases each). Trimming stripped 5 bases from V and 11 bases from J, with 13 bases between. Germline loops: CDR1 DFQATT, CDR2 SNEGSKA (reference sequence). CDR3 length: 10 amino acids. The CDR3 DNA reads TGCAGTGCTTACCGGGACGGGGAGTACTTC. It specifies CSAYRDGEYF.

This clonotype was seen a handful of times. The V and J genes are TRBV4-3 and TRBJ1-1, with a weak D call TRBD1 (5 bases). The CDR3 runs 16 residues. Trimming left V 3 bases short and J 5 bases short, with 19 bases between. CDR1 and CDR2 from the germline V gene are LGHNA and YSLEER. CDR3 region: CASSHPVSRDGTEAFF. Written as DNA, the CDR3 is TGCGCCAGCAGCCACCCCGTAAGTCGGGACGGGACTGAAGCTTTCTTT.

On this clonotype: Germline is not matched at one junction end, which may reflect a read error. The J gene is TRBJ1-1, the V gene TRBV6-5; no reliable D call. Germline V gives CDR1 MNHEY, CDR2 SVGAGI. The CDR3 has 16 residues. CDR3 sequence (DNA): TGTGCCAGCAACTCACGGGTCCGGGGTGGAGGCACTGAAGTTTTCTTT. Protein product: CASNSRVRGGGTEVFF.

The V call is TRBV7-9, the J call TRBJ1-1; D is ambiguous. Germline V CDR1 and CDR2: SEHNR, FQNEAQ (reference sequence). V lost 5 bases and J lost 10, with 17 bases in between. The CDR3 length is 13 residues. The CDR3 nucleotides are TGTGCCAGCAGCGGTCCGGTTTCCAAAGGAGCTTTCTTT. It is translated as CASSGPVSKGAFF.

The gene calls are TRBV20-1 and TRBJ2-1, with D unclear. The length of the CDR3 is 13 residues. Germline V CDR1 and CDR2: DFQATT, SNEGSKA (reference sequence). Trimming shortened V by 3 bases and J by 8 bases, and 14 bases separated the two germline ends. CDR3 sequence (DNA): TGCAGTGCTAGCGCCCTGGGGTCCTATGAGCAGTTCTTC. Encoded protein: CSASALGSYEQFF.

This chain links TRBV5-1 with TRBJ2-3; D assignment may be TRBD1 or TRBD2 (6 bases each). V lost 3 bases and J lost 0, with 11 bases in between. CDR1 is SGHRS, CDR2 YFSETQ, per germline. CDR3 length: 15 amino acids. The chain's CDR3 is CASSSSGASTDTQYF. The CDR3 DNA sequence: TGCGCCAGCAGCTCTTCGGGGGCTAGCACAGATACGCAGTATTTT. The full variable domain, completed using reference TRBV5-1 and TRBJ2-3, is KAGVTQTPRYLIKTRGQQVTLSCSPISGHRSVSWYQQTPGQGLQFLFEYFSETQRNKGNFPGRFSGRQFSNSRSEMNVSTLELGDSALYLCASSSSGASTDTQYFGPGTRLTVL.

This clonotype showed up just a few times. V is TRBV5-5 and J is TRBJ1-1; D remains unclear. V lost 3 bases and J lost 5, with 17 bases in between. The germline V gene encodes CDR1 SGHKS and CDR2 YYEKEE (reference sequence). This CDR3 contains 15 residues. CDR3 sequence reads: CASSSPRGLKTEAFF. The DNA of the CDR3 is TGTGCCAGCAGCTCCCCCCGAGGGCTAAAAACTGAAGCTTTCTTT.

This clonotype has more than one count but fewer than ten. This chain uses TRBV6-5 with TRBJ2-3; TRBD1 matches at 8 bases. The germline CDR1 and CDR2 sequences are MNHEY and SVGAGI. The length of the CDR3 is 14 residues. The junction had 10 bases not matched to a gene; V was cut back by 10 bases and J by 4 bases. CDR3 coding DNA: TGTGCCACTAGGACAGGGTATAGTTCAGATACGCAGTATTTT. Translation: CATRTGYSSDTQYF.

This clonotype came up a few times. The chain carries TRBV2 and TRBJ1-2; D gene ambiguous. CDR3 length: 13 residues. The V and J ends lost 7 bases and 4 bases respectively, with 13 bases between them. The germline gives CDR1 SNHLY, CDR2 FYNNEI. The CDR3 spells CASTAGLGYGYTF. DNA of the CDR3: TGTGCCAGCACCGCCGGGCTTGGCTATGGCTACACCTTC.

This rearrangement joins TRBV29-1 to TRBJ2-7, with D maybe TRBD1 (6 bases). V lost 6 bases to trimming and J lost 6 bases, with 15 bases between them. Germline CDR1 and CDR2: SQVTM and ANQGSEA. The CDR3 is 12 residues long. CDR3 loop: CSVIPQGREQYF. The DNA of the CDR3 is TGCAGCGTCATCCCTCAGGGGCGCGAGCAGTACTTC.

The V and J genes are TRBV19 and TRBJ1-4, with 7 bases that match TRBD1. J gave up 6 bases and V 2 bases, and 6 bases lay outside the gene matches. The CDR3 spans 15 residues. Germline V gene lookup returns CDR1 LNHDA and CDR2 SQIVND (reference sequence). DNA of the CDR3: TGTGCCAGTAGTATAAGGTCAACAGGGGATGAAAAACTGTTTTTT. Translated: CASSIRSTGDEKLFF.

The rearrangement joins TRBV29-1 to TRBJ2-3, with D tentatively TRBD1 or TRBD2 (6 bases each). This CDR3 comprises 15 residues. The V gene's germline CDR1 is SQVTM and CDR2 ANQGSEA. Between the trimmed V and J ends, which lost 8 bases and 2 bases, there was a span of 20 bases. The CDR3 DNA reads as TGCAGCCTAATTCCTCTCCGGGGGCACACAGATACGCAGTATTTT. Its translation is CSLIPLRGHTDTQYF.

In its sample, this clonotype was seen once. At one end the junction does not follow the germline gene, possibly because of a read error. The CDR3 reads CASSEAQGLGYNEQLF. The CDR3 DNA reads as TGTGCCAGCAGTGAAGCGCAAGGGTTAGGCTACAATGAGCAGTTATTC. This chain connects TRBV6-1 to TRBJ2-1; D not resolved. The CDR3 consists of 16 residues. Germline assignment: CDR1 MNHNS and CDR2 SASEGT.

This clonotype showed up just a few times. This rearrangement joins TRBV27 to TRBJ1-1, with D hard to call. CDR3 length equals 15 residues. The V and J ends lost 6 bases and 3 bases respectively, with 17 bases between them. Germline CDR1 and CDR2: MNHEY and SMNVEV (reference sequence). CDR3 sequence: CASRTGPTRDTEAFF. The CDR3 DNA sequence: TGTGCCAGCAGAACTGGGCCCACCCGAGACACTGAAGCTTTCTTT.

The V and J genes are TRBV20-1 and TRBJ2-1; TRBD2 aligns across 8 bases. Trimming removed 2 bases from V and 6 bases from J; junction bases left unmatched: 3. Per the germline V gene, CDR1 is DFQATT and CDR2 is SNEGSKA (reference sequence). This CDR3 has 13 amino acids. CDR3 DNA: TGCAGTGCTAGAACGGGGGGGGTCAATGAGCAGTTCTTC. Protein: CSARTGGVNEQFF.

Of note for this clonotype: Germline is not matched at one junction end, which may reflect a read error. This chain connects TRBV2 to TRBJ2-3; 10 bases map to TRBD2. Per the germline V gene, CDR1 is SNHLY and CDR2 is FYNNEI. The CDR3 runs 13 residues. CDR3 in amino acids: CVSPPSGGDTQYF. As DNA, the CDR3 is TGTGTCAGCCCTCCTAGCGGGGGAGATACGCAGTATTTT.

The chain has TRBV6-1 and TRBJ1-5, with D hard to call. Germline values: CDR1 MNHNS, CDR2 SASEGT. Deletions cut 10 bases from V and 0 bases from J, with 13 bases between. The length of the CDR3 is 14 residues. The CDR3 DNA reads TGTGCCAACACGGGGAACCCTAGCAATCAGCCCCAGCATTTT. Translating it yields CANTGNPSNQPQHF.

The chain joins TRBV29-1 to TRBJ1-1; D unresolved. V shed 4 bases and J shed 0 bases, with 9 bases lying between them. CDR1 is SQVTM and CDR2 is ANQGSEA in the germline V gene. This CDR3 region has 13 residues. CDR3 DNA sequence: TGCAGCGTTGGAGGACTGATGAACACTGAAGCTTTCTTT. Its translation: CSVGGLMNTEAFF.